This TCR beta chain derives from a study of T cells after yellow fever vaccination. The CDR3 has 13 residues. Germline V CDR1 and CDR2: SGHTA, FQGTGA. The V and J ends lost 5 bases and 9 bases respectively, with 14 bases between them. This clonotype was recorded at least ten times. The antigen is unknown. Researchers made TCR cDNA using 5'RACE template switching, and this step added a universal primer site and UMIs. MiXCR, run by TCRdb on the 5' RACE reads, gives a single entry per CDR3 protein. The sample has around 500,000 distinct CDR3 sequences, around a fifth seen once. Notes on the study in general: A faster peak, day 5 versus 15, was reached by the weaker secondary response.

The V gene is TRBV7-3, the J gene TRBJ2-1; D unclear. This TCR was sampled from a man aged 18-30 years who received the YFV17D yellow fever vaccine. The sample was PBMCs, taken 21 days after the first yellow fever vaccination. CDR3: CASSPYQTGEQFF. The CDR3 DNA follows: TGTGCCAGCAGCCCATATCAGACGGGTGAGCAGTTCTTC.